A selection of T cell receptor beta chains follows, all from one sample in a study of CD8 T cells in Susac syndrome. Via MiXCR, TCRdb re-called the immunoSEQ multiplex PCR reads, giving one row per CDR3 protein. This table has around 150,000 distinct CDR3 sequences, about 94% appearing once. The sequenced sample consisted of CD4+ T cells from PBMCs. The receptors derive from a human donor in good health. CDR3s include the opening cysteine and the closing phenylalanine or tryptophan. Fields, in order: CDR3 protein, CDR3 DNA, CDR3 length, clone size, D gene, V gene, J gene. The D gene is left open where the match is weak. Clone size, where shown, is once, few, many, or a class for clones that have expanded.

CDR3aa: CASSLVHSILDGYTF
CDR3nt: TGTGCCAGCAGCTTAGTTCACAGTATTCTAGATGGCTACACCTTC
len: 15
abundance: .
d_gene: .
v_gene: TRBV7-2
j_gene: TRBJ1-2

CDR3aa: CASSLSGTTGHYEQYF
CDR3nt: TGTGCCAGCAGTTTATCGGGGACGACGGGACACTACGAGCAGTACTTC
len: 16
abundance: .
d_gene: .
v_gene: TRBV27
j_gene: TRBJ2-7

CDR3aa: CSASQASGGAQETQYF
CDR3nt: TGCAGTGCTAGTCAAGCTAGCGGGGGGGCTCAAGAGACCCAGTACTTC
len: 16
abundance: .
d_gene: TRBD2
v_gene: TRBV20-1
j_gene: TRBJ2-5

CDR3aa: CASSARLAGGPYEQYF
CDR3nt: TGTGCCAGCAGCGCCAGACTAGCGGGGGGGCCCTACGAGCAGTACTTC
len: 16
abundance: .
d_gene: TRBD2
v_gene: TRBV7-9
j_gene: TRBJ2-7

CDR3aa: CASRTPGGRTGELFF
CDR3nt: TGTGCCAGCAGAACCCCGGGGGGTCGGACCGGGGAGCTGTTTTTT
len: 15
abundance: .
d_gene: TRBD2
v_gene: TRBV27
j_gene: TRBJ2-2

CDR3aa: CASRLSGQETQYF
CDR3nt: TGTGCCAGCAGGCTAAGCGGCCAAGAGACCCAGTACTTC
len: 13
abundance: .
d_gene: .
v_gene: TRBV7-9
j_gene: TRBJ2-5

CDR3aa: CASSATGNGYTF
CDR3nt: TGTGCCAGCAGTGCGACAGGGAATGGCTACACCTTC
len: 12
abundance: .
d_gene: TRBD1
v_gene: TRBV2
j_gene: TRBJ1-2

CDR3aa: CSASGQGAGETQYF
CDR3nt: TGCAGTGCTAGCGGACAGGGGGCCGGGGAGACCCAGTACTTC
len: 14
abundance: .
d_gene: TRBD1
v_gene: TRBV20-1
j_gene: TRBJ2-5

CDR3aa: CAWIRFRGTEAFF
CDR3nt: TGTGCCTGGATCCGTTTCAGGGGCACTGAAGCTTTCTTT
len: 13
abundance: .
d_gene: .
v_gene: TRBV30
j_gene: TRBJ1-1

CDR3aa: CASSLWTSGGQNEQFF
CDR3nt: TGTGCCAGCAGCTTATGGACTAGCGGGGGCCAGAATGAGCAGTTCTTC
len: 16
abundance: .
d_gene: TRBD2
v_gene: TRBV9
j_gene: TRBJ2-1

CDR3aa: CASSPMGKFHNEQFF
CDR3nt: TGTGCCAGCAGCCCTATGGGGAAATTCCACAATGAGCAGTTCTTC
len: 15
abundance: .
d_gene: .
v_gene: TRBV14
j_gene: TRBJ2-1

CDR3aa: CASSRTGGTGTYEQYF
CDR3nt: TGTGCCAGCAGCCGGACAGGCGGGACAGGGACTTACGAGCAGTACTTC
len: 16
abundance: once
d_gene: TRBD1
v_gene: TRBV11-1
j_gene: TRBJ2-7

CDR3aa: CASSPRSNEQFF
CDR3nt: TGTGCCAGCTCACCAAGGAGTAATGAGCAGTTCTTC
len: 12
abundance: .
d_gene: .
v_gene: TRBV18
j_gene: TRBJ2-1

CDR3aa: CASTQTSYTDTQYF
CDR3nt: TGCGCCAGCACCCAAACTAGTTACACAGATACGCAGTATTTT
len: 14
abundance: .
d_gene: .
v_gene: TRBV5-1
j_gene: TRBJ2-3

CDR3aa: CATSRDVLNTEAFF
CDR3nt: TGTGCCACCAGCAGAGACGTACTAAACACTGAAGCTTTCTTT
len: 14
abundance: once
d_gene: .
v_gene: TRBV15
j_gene: TRBJ1-1

CDR3aa: CSAREWGADYGYTF
CDR3nt: TGCAGTGCTAGAGAGTGGGGGGCGGACTATGGCTACACCTTC
len: 14
abundance: .
d_gene: .
v_gene: TRBV20-1
j_gene: TRBJ1-2

CDR3aa: CSVEEGGETQYF
CDR3nt: TGCAGCGTTGAAGAGGGAGGGGAGACCCAGTACTTC
len: 12
abundance: .
d_gene: TRBD2
v_gene: TRBV29-1
j_gene: TRBJ2-5

CDR3aa: CATGREGGQPQHF
CDR3nt: TGTGCCACTGGCAGGGAAGGCGGGCAGCCCCAGCATTTT
len: 13
abundance: .
d_gene: .
v_gene: TRBV7-9
j_gene: TRBJ1-5

CDR3aa: CASSILAGGFTDTQYF
CDR3nt: TGTGCCAGCAGCATCCTAGCGGGGGGATTCACAGATACGCAGTATTTT
len: 16
abundance: .
d_gene: TRBD2
v_gene: TRBV9
j_gene: TRBJ2-3

CDR3aa: CASSPTGTSGTDTQYF
CDR3nt: TGTGCCAGCAGCCCGACGGGGACTAGCGGCACAGATACGCAGTATTTT
len: 16
abundance: .
d_gene: TRBD2
v_gene: TRBV7-2
j_gene: TRBJ2-3

CDR3aa: CASSLSRLADTQYF
CDR3nt: TGCGCCAGCAGCTTGTCCCGACTAGCAGATACGCAGTATTTT
len: 14
abundance: once
d_gene: .
v_gene: TRBV5-1
j_gene: TRBJ2-3

CDR3aa: CAWATGSGNTIYF
CDR3nt: TGTGCCTGGGCGACCGGGTCTGGAAACACCATATATTTT
len: 13
abundance: .
d_gene: .
v_gene: TRBV30
j_gene: TRBJ1-3